Given below is one TCR beta chain in context. The antigen is not known. Germline V gene sequence: CDR1 GTSNPN, CDR2 SVGIG (reference sequence). This CDR3 is 15 amino acids long. V was trimmed by 3 bases and J by 0 bases, leaving 11 bases between them. The sample originates from a study of vaccination effects on CD4 cells after COVID-19. Sequencing in the ViraFEST assay came after antigen-specific CD4+ T cells had been expanded with viral peptide pools, which were used to stimulate PBMC. Having been cultured for 10 days, the cells underwent CD4+ T cell isolation. Absence of prior SARS-CoV-2 infection characterized the vaccine recipients, who showed negative nucleocapsid antibodies. Half-medium changes using IL-2 medium occurred on days 3 and 7. The study, taken as a whole, reports: Infection-derived and vaccine-derived clones contracted markedly late after vaccination.

Profiled with immunoSEQ multiplex PCR; TCRdb holds only in-frame clones, not every one. The sample has under 75,000 clones; approximately 80% are singletons. The sequenced sample was CD4+ T cells from PBMCs cultured with SARS-CoV-2 spike peptides, obtained before COVID-19 vaccination. This clonotype originated in a human donor who received a COVID-19 vaccine. The chain carries TRBV30 and TRBJ2-2; tentatively, D is TRBD1 or TRBD2 (5 bases each). CDR3 region: CAWRGDGTNTGELFF. The CDR3 region has the DNA TGTGCCTGGAGGGGGGACGGAACGAACACCGGGGAGCTGTTTTTT.